Shown below are 18 T cell receptor beta chains from a single sample sequenced in a study of early T cells in non-severe SARS-CoV-2 infection. TCRdb reanalysed the 5' RACE reads using MiXCR and keeps one entry per CDR3 protein. This table has tens of thousands of distinct CDR3 sequences, 10% appearing once. The sample consisted of whole blood, taken at baseline. The receptors were sampled from an adult who was a healthcare worker with PCR-confirmed SARS-CoV-2 infection or an uninfected control (not recorded which).

This clonotype was detected many times. V usage is TRBV28 and J usage is TRBJ2-7; 8 nucleotides agree with TRBD1. Germline loops: CDR1 MDHEN, CDR2 SYDVKM. With 1 base clipped from V and 1 base from J, the junction kept 12 bases outside the gene matches. This CDR3 comprises 18 residues. Here the CDR3 reads CASSLSRGHAGLSYEQYF. CDR3 coding DNA: TGTGCCAGCAGTTTATCCAGGGGGCATGCGGGACTTTCCTACGAGCAGTACTTC.

The chain carries TRBV6-5 and TRBJ2-1; 7 positions match TRBD2. V lost 6 bases and J lost 0; bases outside the gene matches: 5. The CDR3 consists of 15 residues. Germline loops: CDR1 MNHEY, CDR2 SVGAGI. The CDR3: CASRRSGTSYNEQFF. Written as DNA, the CDR3 is TGTGCCAGCAGACGCAGCGGGACCTCCTACAATGAGCAGTTCTTC.

This clonotype turned up a few times. The chain couples TRBV7-9 to TRBJ1-1; 8 bases fit TRBD1. Germline lookup yields CDR1 SEHNR and CDR2 FQNEAQ (reference sequence). This CDR3 has 14 amino acids. V was pared by 1 base and J by 7 bases, with 5 bases of the junction left unmatched. The CDR3 coding sequence is TGTGCCAGCAGCTTAGTAGGGACAGGTGATGAAGCTTTCTTT. Protein: CASSLVGTGDEAFF.

This clonotype showed up just a few times. This sequence joins TRBV20-1 and TRBJ2-1; D gene ambiguous. V dropped 5 bases and J dropped 1 base, with 12 bases sitting between them. The germline gives CDR1 DFQATT, CDR2 SNEGSKA (reference sequence). The CDR3 is 14 residues long. This CDR3 is CSAPSGVSYNEQFF. The CDR3 bases are TGCAGTGCTCCTAGTGGGGTTTCCTACAATGAGCAGTTCTTC.

This clonotype was found many times. V and J are TRBV7-6 and TRBJ2-3, with D tentatively TRBD1 or TRBD2 (5 bases each). This CDR3 has 12 amino acids. In germline, CDR1 is SGHVS, CDR2 FNYEAQ. V gave up 5 bases and J gave up 5 bases, with 8 bases separating them. DNA of the CDR3: TGTGCCAGCAGCCCAGGGAGAGATACGCAGTATTTT. Amino acid sequence: CASSPGRDTQYF.

This clonotype showed up just a few times. J is TRBJ2-2 and V is TRBV7-3; D is unclear. The CDR3 covers 12 residues. V lost 6 bases, J lost 4 bases, and 6 bases lay in between. Per germline, CDR1 SGHTA and CDR2 FQGTGA. CDR3 sequence (DNA): TGTGCCAGCAGGTTGGGCACCGGGGAGCTGTTTTTT. Amino acids: CASRLGTGELFF.

This clonotype has just a few counts. The chain couples TRBV5-4 to TRBJ2-3; D gene uncertain. V gave up 1 base and J gave up 0 bases, with 9 bases separating them. Looked up from germline, CDR1 is SGHNT and CDR2 is YYREEE (reference sequence). The length of the CDR3 is 15 residues. The CDR3 bases are TGTGCCAGCAGCTTGCCAGGTCCTAGCACAGATACGCAGTATTTT. Translating it yields CASSLPGPSTDTQYF.

The V gene is TRBV21-1, the J gene TRBJ2-1; TRBD2, the D gene given by the table, was not confirmed from the DNA. TRBV21-1 counts as a pseudogene. The CDR3 extends over 19 amino acids. Written as DNA, the CDR3 is TGTGCCAGCAGCAAAGCAACAAGCGGGAGGGCGCTCGTACACAATGAGCAGTTCTTC. It specifies CASSKATSGRALVHNEQFF.

The chain recombines TRBV6-1 with TRBJ2-2; TRBD1 aligns across 8 bases. CDR3 length: 16 amino acids. CDR1 is MNHNS, CDR2 SASEGT, per germline. J lost 5 bases, V lost 10 bases, and 15 bases had no gene match. CDR3 nucleotides: TGTGCCACTCGAGAGGTTCCCAGGGGGCGGACCGGGGAGCTGTTTTTT. It yields the protein CATREVPRGRTGELFF.

This clonotype occurred many times. This rearrangement joins TRBV20-1 to TRBJ2-3, with TRBD1 identical over 7 bases. V lost 3 bases and J lost 4; bases outside the gene matches: 4. Germline V gene lookup returns CDR1 DFQATT and CDR2 SNEGSKA (reference sequence). CDR3 length: 13 residues. The CDR3 here is CSARTGWADTQYF. The CDR3 DNA is TGCAGTGCTAGGACAGGGTGGGCAGATACGCAGTATTTT.

This clonotype was counted a few times. V is TRBV20-1 and J is TRBJ2-3; D is undetermined. The V end lost 3 bases, the J end lost 2 bases, and 6 bases lay between the germline ends. This CDR3 comprises 12 residues. CDR1 DFQATT and CDR2 SNEGSKA come from the germline V gene (reference sequence). The CDR3 loop is CSASPTTDTQYF. CDR3 bases: TGCAGTGCTAGTCCCACCACAGATACGCAGTATTTT.

This clonotype has only a few counts. J is TRBJ2-3 and V is TRBV16; possible D gene TRBD2, 6 bases. The CDR3 has 15 amino acids. Germline assignment: CDR1 KGHSY and CDR2 FQNENV. The ends were cut back, 4 bases at V and 3 bases at J, with 14 bases in the middle. The CDR3 here is CASSPGRGRTDTQYF. The DNA for the CDR3 is TGTGCCAGCAGCCCCGGGAGAGGGAGGACAGATACGCAGTATTTT.

J is TRBJ2-1 and V is TRBV12-3 or TRBV12-4; TRBD1 matches at 8 bases. The CDR3 has 15 amino acids. The V segment lost 6 bases and the J segment 6 bases; nucleotides outside the gene matches: 10. The CDR3 is CASSPPGTGRNEQFF. DNA of the CDR3: TGTGCCAGCAGCCCCCCCGGGACAGGCCGCAATGAGCAGTTCTTC.

The CDR3 here is CATSSRDRDTGELFF. CDR3 sequence (DNA): TGTGCCACCAGCAGCCGGGACAGGGACACCGGGGAGCTGTTTTTT. The chain links TRBV15 to TRBJ2-2; 9 positions agree with TRBD1. CDR3 size: 15 residues. V lost 3 bases to trimming and J lost 3 bases; unmatched junction nucleotides: 2. Germline V gene sequence: CDR1 LNHNV, CDR2 YYDKDF (reference sequence). The whole variable domain, remainder taken from reference TRBV15 and TRBJ2-2, is DAMVIQNPRYQVTQFGKPVTLSCSQTLNHNVMYWYQQKSSQAPKLLFHYYDKDFNNEADTPDNFQSRRPNTSFCFLDIRSPGLGDTAMYLCATSSRDRDTGELFFGEGSRLTVL.

This clonotype was detected ten times or more. The DNA of the CDR3 is TGTGCCAGCAGCTTGGGGACACTAAGCTCCTACGAGCAGTACTTC. Encoded protein: CASSLGTLSSYEQYF. The V and J genes are TRBV5-4 and TRBJ2-7; a possible D gene is TRBD1 (5 bases). Germline CDR1 SGHNT, CDR2 YYREEE (reference sequence). This CDR3 has 15 residues. Trimming removed 0 bases from V and 0 bases from J, with 10 bases in between.

The chain has TRBV27 and TRBJ2-1; TRBD2 aligns across 16 bases. CDR1 is MNHEY and CDR2 is SMNVEV in the germline V gene (reference sequence). The CDR3 spans 19 residues. The junction had 9 bases not matched to a gene; V was cut back by 7 bases and J by 0 bases. In DNA, the CDR3 is TGTGCCAGCATTGCAACGGGACTAGCGGGAGGGAGCTCCTACAATGAGCAGTTCTTC. Amino acid sequence: CASIATGLAGGSSYNEQFF.

This clonotype has a handful of counts. The J gene is TRBJ2-1, the V gene TRBV27; 7 nucleotides line up with TRBD2. The CDR3 contains 13 residues. Germline V gene lookup returns CDR1 MNHEY and CDR2 SMNVEV (reference sequence). The J segment lost 10 bases and the V segment lost 5 bases, leaving 8 bases of the junction unmatched. The CDR3 protein is CASSPGLVEEQFF. Written as DNA, the CDR3 is TGTGCCAGCAGTCCAGGACTAGTCGAGGAGCAGTTCTTC.

The J gene is TRBJ2-7, the V gene TRBV6-2 or TRBV6-3; D may be TRBD1 or TRBD2 (6 bases each). CDR3 length: 13 residues. Germline-derived CDR1 and CDR2 are MNHEY and SVGEGT. V was clipped by 2 bases and J by 4 bases, with 9 bases between them. CDR3 in amino acids: CASSYGGPYEQYF. The CDR3 DNA follows: TGTGCCAGCAGTTACGGGGGGCCGTACGAGCAGTACTTC.